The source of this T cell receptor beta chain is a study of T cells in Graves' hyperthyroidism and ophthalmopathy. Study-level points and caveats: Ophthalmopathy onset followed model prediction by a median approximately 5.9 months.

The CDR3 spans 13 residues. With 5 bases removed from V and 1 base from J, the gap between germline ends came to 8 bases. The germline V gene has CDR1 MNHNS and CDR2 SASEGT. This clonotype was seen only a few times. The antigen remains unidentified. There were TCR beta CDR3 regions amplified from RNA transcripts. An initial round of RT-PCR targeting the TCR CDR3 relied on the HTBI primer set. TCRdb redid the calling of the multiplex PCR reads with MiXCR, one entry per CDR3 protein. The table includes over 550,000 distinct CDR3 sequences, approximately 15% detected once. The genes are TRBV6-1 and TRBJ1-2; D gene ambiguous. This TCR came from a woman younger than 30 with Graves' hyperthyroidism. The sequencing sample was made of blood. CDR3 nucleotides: TGTGCCAGCAGTATCGGGATTAACTATGGCTACACCTTC. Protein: CASSIGINYGYTF.